These T cell receptor beta chains were read from a single sample in a study of blood T cell repertoires in COVID-19. The protocol was immunoSEQ multiplex PCR, while the TCRdb copy is restricted to in-frame clones and leaves out a portion. The table records approximately 210,000 clones, around 89% of them present only once. Sequencing input: peripheral blood. These receptors came from a man in his sixties or seventies with acute or convalescent COVID-19. Both conserved end residues are part of each CDR3. The D gene is left open where the match is weak. Clone sizes are given selectively: once, few, many, or a class where the clone is expanded.

DNA: TGTGCCAGCAGCTTTGCCTCAGGGCTGGGAGGCTCCTACGAGCAGTACTTC
CDR3: CASSFASGLGGSYEQYF
D: NA
J: TRBJ2-7
size: NA
V: TRBV7-2

DNA: TGCAGCGTTGGAGGCGGGACCGCAGAGAACACTGAAGCTTTCTTT
CDR3: CSVGGGTAENTEAFF
D: NA
J: TRBJ1-1
size: NA
V: TRBV29-1

DNA: TGTGCCAGCAGTGAAACACAGCGACAGCCGGGACAGGGCTCAGATACGCAGTATTTT
CDR3: CASSETQRQPGQGSDTQYF
D: TRBD1
J: TRBJ2-3
size: NA
V: TRBV2

DNA: TGTGCCAGCAGCTTAGCGACAGGGAAGACCTACGAGCAGTACTTC
CDR3: CASSLATGKTYEQYF
D: TRBD1
J: TRBJ2-7
size: NA
V: TRBV7-2

DNA: TGTGCCAGCAGCGTAGGTGAGGGGAGGGCCAAAAACATTCAGTACTTC
CDR3: CASSVGEGRAKNIQYF
D: NA
J: TRBJ2-4
size: once
V: TRBV9

DNA: TGTGCCAGCAGCGCCCAGGACAAGATCAACTATGGCTACACCTTC
CDR3: CASSAQDKINYGYTF
D: NA
J: TRBJ1-2
size: NA
V: TRBV9

DNA: TGTGCCAGCAGGGGCGGGAGGGAAACCGGGGAGCTGTTTTTT
CDR3: CASRGGRETGELFF
D: TRBD2
J: TRBJ2-2
size: NA
V: TRBV5-6

DNA: TGTGCCAGCAGTTACTCGAGGGGGTTGGAGACCCAGTACTTC
CDR3: CASSYSRGLETQYF
D: NA
J: TRBJ2-5
size: once
V: TRBV6-2/TRBV6-3

DNA: TGTGCCAGCAGCTTGGAGGGGCTCAACACCGGGGAGCTGTTTTTT
CDR3: CASSLEGLNTGELFF
D: NA
J: TRBJ2-2
size: NA
V: TRBV5-8

DNA: TGCAGTGCCGAAAGGGGGTCTGGCTACACCTTC
CDR3: CSAERGSGYTF
D: NA
J: TRBJ1-2
size: NA
V: TRBV20-1

DNA: TGTGCCAGCAGCTTGGTTGAATCAGGGCAGCCCCAGCATTTT
CDR3: CASSLVESGQPQHF
D: NA
J: TRBJ1-5
size: NA
V: TRBV7-8

DNA: TGTGCCATCAGTGGGGGACAGGCCCTCGGCGGGGAGCTGTTTTTT
CDR3: CAISGGQALGGELFF
D: TRBD1
J: TRBJ2-2
size: NA
V: TRBV10-3

DNA: TGCGCCAGCAGTATCCAGGGAGGTAGCGAGCAGTACTTC
CDR3: CASSIQGGSEQYF
D: NA
J: TRBJ2-7
size: NA
V: TRBV4-3

DNA: TGTGCCAGCAGTTACTCACGGTACGAGCAGTACTTC
CDR3: CASSYSRYEQYF
D: NA
J: TRBJ2-7
size: NA
V: TRBV6-6

DNA: TGTGCCAGCAGCCTAGGGACAGGGGGTGAGGAGCAGTACTTC
CDR3: CASSLGTGGEEQYF
D: TRBD1
J: TRBJ2-7
size: NA
V: TRBV11-2

DNA: TGTGCCAGCAGCTTAGCCAGCGGGAGGACCGGGGAGCTGTTTTTT
CDR3: CASSLASGRTGELFF
D: TRBD2
J: TRBJ2-2
size: NA
V: TRBV7-2

DNA: TGTGCCACCGGCAGGGCAGGATACAATGAGCAGTTCTTC
CDR3: CATGRAGYNEQFF
D: NA
J: TRBJ2-1
size: once
V: TRBV6-5

DNA: TGCAGCGTTGAAACTGGTACAGATACGCAGTATTTT
CDR3: CSVETGTDTQYF
D: NA
J: TRBJ2-3
size: NA
V: TRBV29-1

DNA: TGCGCCAGCAGCCCCGCCCCGAGCTCCTACAATGAGCAGTTCTTC
CDR3: CASSPAPSSYNEQFF
D: NA
J: TRBJ2-1
size: NA
V: TRBV5-1

DNA: TGTGCCAGCAGCTTAATGGTCCCACTCTCTGGAAACACCATATATTTT
CDR3: CASSLMVPLSGNTIYF
D: NA
J: TRBJ1-3
size: NA
V: TRBV7-6

DNA: TGTGCCAGCAGTACACCCGGGGCTAATGAAAAACTGTTTTTT
CDR3: CASSTPGANEKLFF
D: NA
J: TRBJ1-4
size: NA
V: TRBV6-5

DNA: TGTGCCATCAGTGTTGGGACTAGCGGGAGGGCCGGACAAGAGACCCAGTACTTC
CDR3: CAISVGTSGRAGQETQYF
D: TRBD2
J: TRBJ2-5
size: NA
V: TRBV10-3

DNA: TGTGCCAGCAGTGAGCCGACTCCCGAGCAGTTCTTC
CDR3: CASSEPTPEQFF
D: NA
J: TRBJ2-1
size: NA
V: TRBV2

DNA: TGTGCCAGCAGTGTGCAGGCTAACTATGGCTACACCTTC
CDR3: CASSVQANYGYTF
D: NA
J: TRBJ1-2
size: few
V: TRBV2

DNA: TGCGCCAGCAGCCTAGGACAGACCGGGGAGCTGTTTTTT
CDR3: CASSLGQTGELFF
D: NA
J: TRBJ2-2
size: NA
V: TRBV5-1

DNA: TGCGCCAGCAGCCTCATGACCGGGACTAGGACGGTCGATGAGCAGTTCTTC
CDR3: CASSLMTGTRTVDEQFF
D: TRBD2
J: TRBJ2-1
size: NA
V: TRBV5-1

DNA: TGTGCCAGCTCTCAGGGGGTGGGCAATCAGCCCCAGCATTTT
CDR3: CASSQGVGNQPQHF
D: TRBD1
J: TRBJ1-5
size: NA
V: TRBV18

DNA: TGTGCCAGCAGCCCGGCAGGGGCAACTAATGAAAAACTGTTTTTT
CDR3: CASSPAGATNEKLFF
D: NA
J: TRBJ1-4
size: NA
V: TRBV7-2

DNA: TGTGCCAGCAGCTCTGACAGTAACACTGAAGCTTTCTTT
CDR3: CASSSDSNTEAFF
D: NA
J: TRBJ1-1
size: NA
V: TRBV11-2

DNA: TGTGCCAGCACCCCCCCCGCTATGGGACTGTACAATGAGCAGTTCTTC
CDR3: CASTPPAMGLYNEQFF
D: NA
J: TRBJ2-1
size: NA
V: TRBV2

DNA: TGTGCCAGCAGCGTAGGGGACAGGGGTCGGGTGAACACTGAAGCTTTCTTT
CDR3: CASSVGDRGRVNTEAFF
D: TRBD1
J: TRBJ1-1
size: NA
V: TRBV9

DNA: TGCGCCAGCCGTTCCGGGACACCAACCTACAATGAGCAGTTCTTC
CDR3: CASRSGTPTYNEQFF
D: NA
J: TRBJ2-1
size: NA
V: TRBV5-1

DNA: TGTGCCAGCAGTGTTCGGCTAGCGGGAGTAACAGATACGCAGTATTTT
CDR3: CASSVRLAGVTDTQYF
D: TRBD2
J: TRBJ2-3
size: once
V: TRBV6-1

DNA: TGTGCCAGCAGCTTAGCTGGGACAGGGGGATTCGGAGAGACCCAGTACTTC
CDR3: CASSLAGTGGFGETQYF
D: TRBD1
J: TRBJ2-5
size: NA
V: TRBV11-2

DNA: TGTGCCAGTAGTAAATTAGCGGGAGTTGAAGAGCAGTACTTC
CDR3: CASSKLAGVEEQYF
D: TRBD2
J: TRBJ2-7
size: NA
V: TRBV19

DNA: TGTGCCACCTCCACAGGGGAAAACACTGAAGCTTTCTTT
CDR3: CATSTGENTEAFF
D: TRBD1
J: TRBJ1-1
size: NA
V: TRBV18

DNA: TGTGCCAGCAGTAAGACTAGCGGGAGAGGCGAGCAGTACTTC
CDR3: CASSKTSGRGEQYF
D: TRBD2
J: TRBJ2-7
size: NA
V: TRBV2

DNA: TGTGCCAGCAGCAAAGCGCTTTTAAGCGTCGAGGTACTGTTTTTT
CDR3: CASSKALLSVEVLFF
D: NA
J: TRBJ1-4
size: NA
V: TRBV21-1

DNA: TGTGCCAGCAGTCCCTCAGGGGACAGGGGTCGGACTGAAGCTTTCTTT
CDR3: CASSPSGDRGRTEAFF
D: TRBD1
J: TRBJ1-1
size: NA
V: TRBV27

DNA: TGTGCCAGCAGCGTGCAGGGCAACACTGAAGCTTTCTTT
CDR3: CASSVQGNTEAFF
D: NA
J: TRBJ1-1
size: NA
V: TRBV9

DNA: TGCGCCAGCAGCTGGGGACAGGGCGGATCCTACGAGCAGTACTTC
CDR3: CASSWGQGGSYEQYF
D: TRBD1
J: TRBJ2-7
size: NA
V: TRBV5-1

DNA: TGTGCCAGCAGCCGAATTGTAGCGGGAGCGATTGAGCAGTTCTTC
CDR3: CASSRIVAGAIEQFF
D: TRBD2
J: TRBJ2-1
size: NA
V: TRBV7-9

DNA: TGTGCCAGCAGTGACGGGACAGAGTATGGCTACACCTTC
CDR3: CASSDGTEYGYTF
D: TRBD1
J: TRBJ1-2
size: NA
V: TRBV2

DNA: TGTGCCAGCAGTTCCCCCGGGAGGGGGCATCGTGGCTACACCTTC
CDR3: CASSSPGRGHRGYTF
D: TRBD1
J: TRBJ1-2
size: NA
V: TRBV6-5

DNA: TGTGCCAGTAGTTCGGACAGGGTCACAGATACGCAGTATTTT
CDR3: CASSSDRVTDTQYF
D: TRBD1
J: TRBJ2-3
size: NA
V: TRBV19

DNA: TGTGCCAGCAGCTTACTACCGGGACAGGGCTCCTACAATGAGCAGTTCTTC
CDR3: CASSLLPGQGSYNEQFF
D: TRBD1
J: TRBJ2-1
size: NA
V: TRBV5-5

DNA: TGTGCCACCAGCAGAGTCGGGAGTGGAGTCTTCAATGAGCAGTTCTTC
CDR3: CATSRVGSGVFNEQFF
D: NA
J: TRBJ2-1
size: NA
V: TRBV15

DNA: TGTGCCAGCAGCCCCCGGGCGGGCGGCTATGGCTACACCTTC
CDR3: CASSPRAGGYGYTF
D: NA
J: TRBJ1-2
size: few
V: TRBV7-2

DNA: TGCAGCGGGAGCTCGAATGAGCAGTTCTTC
CDR3: CSGSSNEQFF
D: NA
J: TRBJ2-1
size: NA
V: TRBV29-1